This section outlines one TCR beta chain sequence together with its context. This clone's antigen is unknown. Base qualities are not at hand, and no much larger clone is one base apart. This specimen belongs to a study of blood T cell repertoires in COVID-19 (dated by TCRdb to 2020 to 2021). For the study in its entirety: Samples covering the acute and convalescent phases of COVID-19 were provided by collaborators in the United States, Italy and Spain. The prospective study material was composed of cDNA or gDNA derived from T cells, B-cell-depleted T cells, or PBMCs. Subjects who had been exposed to COVID-19, were actively infected with it, or had recovered from it provided the deeply sampled blood TCRbeta repertoires that made up the dataset. A freely available public database, intended as a resource for researchers studying the immune response to SARS-CoV-2, is where the repertoires were released. The samples were drawn from two sources: the first 160 participants of the ongoing ImmuneRACE study, and fewer than 1,500 subjects contributed by 6 global collaborators. A de-identified subject ID, COVID-19 status, age in years and sex were almost always included in the sample metadata. Where HLA class I and class II types were available, the types were taken from metadata supplied by the sample provider, not from assay-based typing.

The immunoSEQ Assay, a bias-controlled multiplex PCR, was used to amplify TCRbeta CDR3 regions from genomic DNA. Per the authors' processing: Nucleated cell counts per sample were estimated from amplification of reference gene primers within the assay. Sequence reads were collapsed and filtered to measure the absolute abundance of every unique TCRbeta CDR3 rearrangement. Productive Simpson clonality was computed per sample as the square root of Simpson's diversity index over productive rearrangements. TCRdb mirrors the immuneACCESS table, restricted to in-frame sequences. Some clones are absent from its copies; in checked studies, under half trace to an unresolved V gene, and the reason for the others is unknown. V and J calls plus clone size are reproduced from that table; the DNA served to infer D and trimming. The table for this sample lists 200,000 or so clones; 86% of them were counted only once. The top ten clones comprise about 0.72% of the sample.

Including cysteine and phenylalanine, the CDR3 has 15 amino acids. The only DNA kept is the CDR3, 45 bases in frame from the first base. The germline V gene (reference sequence) specifies SEHNR as CDR1 and FQNEAQ as CDR2. Trimming accounts for 1 base at V and 5 bases at J, while the number of junction bases matched to no gene is 5. The collaborating institutions used their own protocols to collect whole blood in K2EDTA tubes. For TCRbeta analysis, collaborator samples were shipped as frozen whole blood, as isolated PBMCs, or as DNA extracted from either sample type. Overall study outcomes, separate from this receptor: The quantity of clinical and demographic metadata differed by source and by participant and was supplied without curation.

The TCR sequence derives from a woman aged 70-85 years with acute or convalescent COVID-19. The chain is assembled from TRBV7-9 and TRBJ1-5, with 7 bases matching TRBD1. Sequenced input: peripheral blood. The DNA sequence is as follows: TGTGCCAGCAGCTTAGAGGGCAGGGGGTATCAGCCCCAGCATTTT. Its protein reads: CASSLEGRGYQPQHF.